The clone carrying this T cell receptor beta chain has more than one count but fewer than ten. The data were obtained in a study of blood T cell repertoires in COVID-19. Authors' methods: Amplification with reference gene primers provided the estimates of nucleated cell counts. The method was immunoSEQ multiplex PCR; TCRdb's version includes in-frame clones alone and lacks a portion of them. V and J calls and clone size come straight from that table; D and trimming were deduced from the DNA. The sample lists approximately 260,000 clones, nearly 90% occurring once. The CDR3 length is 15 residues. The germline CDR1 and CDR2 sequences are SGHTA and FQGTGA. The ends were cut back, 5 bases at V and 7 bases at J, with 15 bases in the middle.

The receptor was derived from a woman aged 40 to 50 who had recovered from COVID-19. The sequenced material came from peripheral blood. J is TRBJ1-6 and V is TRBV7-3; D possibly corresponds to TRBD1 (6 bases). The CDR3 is CASSPTGGINSPLHF. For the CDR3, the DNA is TGTGCCAGCAGCCCCACGGGGGGCATCAATTCACCCCTCCACTTT.